A single sample is the source of the 17 T cell receptor beta chains below, sequenced in a study of beta chain features in type 1 diabetes. All of the isolated RNA was reverse transcribed, so expressed TCRB transcripts were sequenced. Sequenced by immunoSEQ multiplex PCR; TCRdb stores in-frame clones only, minus some. The sample yields some 270,000 clones, roughly 13% seen once. Material: naive CD4+ T cells from blood. Receptors originate from a woman in her forties in good health.

J is TRBJ2-7 and V is TRBV19; 8 nucleotides align to TRBD1. There are 15 residues in the CDR3. The ends lost 5 bases at V and 2 bases at J; junction bases unmatched: 8. CDR1 is LNHDA, CDR2 SQIVND, per germline (reference sequence). The DNA of the CDR3 is TGTGCCAGTAGTCCTCGGACAGGGCAACCCTACGAGCAGTACTTC. This translates into CASSPRTGQPYEQYF.

The chain couples TRBV19 to TRBJ2-7; a weak D match, TRBD2 (6 bases). V lost 0 bases and J 0 bases, leaving 15 bases between the germline ends. CDR3 length: 17 amino acids. Germline-derived CDR1 and CDR2 are LNHDA and SQIVND (reference sequence). The CDR3 DNA sequence: TGTGCCAGTAGTATAGATGGGGGTAGGGGACTCTCCTACGAGCAGTACTTC. Its translation is CASSIDGGRGLSYEQYF.

This rearrangement joins TRBV13 to TRBJ1-2; a possible D gene is TRBD1 (5 bases). CDR3 length: 16 amino acids. Germline CDR1 PRHDT, CDR2 FYEKMQ (reference sequence). With 5 bases removed from V and 4 bases from J, the gap between germline ends came to 20 bases. CDR3 nucleotides: TGTGCCAGCAGCAGAAAATCCGGGAGGACAAGCTATGGCTACACCTTC. Protein sequence: CASSRKSGRTSYGYTF.

This clone was seen only a few times. The J gene is TRBJ2-6, the V gene TRBV7-9, with 8 nucleotides matching TRBD1. The length of the CDR3 is 17 residues. The germline CDR1 and CDR2 sequences are SEHNR and FQNEAQ (reference sequence). V shed 6 bases, J shed 1 base, and the junction held 8 bases outside the gene matches. The CDR3 spells CASRIGTGVSGANVLTF. CDR3 DNA sequence: TGTGCCAGCAGAATTGGGACAGGTGTTTCTGGGGCCAACGTCCTGACTTTC.

This chain connects TRBV2 to TRBJ1-6; no firm D call. The germline gives CDR1 SNHLY, CDR2 FYNNEI. This CDR3 is 15 amino acids long. V lost 8 bases and J lost 0, with 11 bases in between. CDR3: CASLLVSSYNSPLHF. The CDR3 nucleotides read TGTGCCAGCCTCCTCGTGAGCTCCTATAATTCACCCCTCCACTTT.

V usage is TRBV6-1 and J usage is TRBJ2-4; 8 positions agree with TRBD2. This CDR3 has 13 residues. CDR1 is MNHNS, CDR2 SASEGT, per germline. With V trimmed by 4 bases and J by 7 bases, 3 bases remained unmatched. CDR3 sequence: CASSGTGGNIQYF. The CDR3 DNA reads TGTGCCAGCAGTGGGACGGGAGGGAACATTCAGTACTTC.

The chain recombines TRBV7-9 with TRBJ2-3; TRBD1 matches at 9 bases. This CDR3 comprises 16 residues. The V gene end was trimmed by 4 bases and the J gene end by 2 bases; junction bases not matched to a gene: 7. The germline V gene encodes CDR1 SEHNR and CDR2 FQNEAQ (reference sequence). CDR3 sequence: CASSSNTGGPTDTQYF. CDR3 DNA: TGTGCCAGCAGCTCGAACACAGGGGGCCCCACAGATACGCAGTATTTT.

This clone was detected only a few times. The chain joins TRBV11-2 to TRBJ2-2; the match to TRBD2 covers 11 bases. The length of the CDR3 is 17 residues. The germline V gene has CDR1 SGHAT and CDR2 FQNNGV. With V trimmed by 2 bases and J by 7 bases, 9 bases remained unmatched. The CDR3 DNA follows: TGTGCCAGCAGCTTACCGACTAGCGGGGCTTTAGACGGGGAGCTGTTTTTT. Protein sequence: CASSLPTSGALDGELFF.

The chain links TRBV25-1 to TRBJ1-2; 7 bases align to TRBD1. From germline, CDR1 is MGHDK and CDR2 SYGVNS. Losses at the gene ends were 6 bases for V and 6 bases for J; bases not matched to a gene: 10. The CDR3 loop spans 14 amino acids. The CDR3 DNA follows: TGTGCCAGCAGACCGCCCGGGACAGAGGATGGCTACACCTTC. Translation: CASRPPGTEDGYTF.

This clone was detected only a few times. The gene calls are TRBV4-1 and TRBJ2-3; no clear D gene. Germline CDR1 and CDR2: MGHRA and YSYEKL. The CDR3 is 14 amino acids. Trimming removed 1 base from V and 3 bases from J, with 8 bases in between. CDR3 DNA: TGCGCCAGCAGCCAAGTGGCAAGAACAGATACGCAGTATTTT. Protein product: CASSQVARTDTQYF.

CDR3 region: CASSYSTGGGGYTF. CDR3 DNA: TGTGCCAGCAGTTACTCTACGGGCGGGGGTGGCTACACCTTC. V gene TRBV6-6 combines with J gene TRBJ1-2; possible D gene TRBD1, 5 bases. CDR3 length: 14 amino acids. Per the germline V gene, CDR1 is MNHNY and CDR2 is SVGAGI (reference sequence). The V gene lost 0 bases and the J gene lost 7 bases, with 12 bases spanning the gap.

The rearrangement uses TRBV9 and TRBJ1-4; 12 bases are a match to TRBD1. This CDR3 spans 15 amino acids. CDR1 is SGDLS and CDR2 is YYNGEE in the germline V gene. The J segment lost 7 bases and the V segment lost 4 bases, leaving 5 bases of the junction unmatched. The CDR3 nucleotides read TGTGCCAGCAGCCCGGGACAGGGGGCGCGTGAAAAACTGTTTTTT. Translated, it gives CASSPGQGAREKLFF.

There are a few counts of this clone. The chain is built from TRBV6-1 and TRBJ1-2; 7 bases fit TRBD1. The CDR3 spans 14 residues. Germline-derived CDR1 and CDR2 are MNHNS and SASEGT. J gave up 5 bases and V 6 bases, and 9 bases lay outside the gene matches. CDR3 sequence reads: CASSDPGQYYGYTF. DNA of the CDR3: TGTGCCAGCAGCGATCCGGGACAGTATTATGGCTACACCTTC.

This chain joins TRBV7-9 and TRBJ2-5, with D possibly being TRBD2 (6 bases). The V end lost 7 bases, the J end lost 4 bases, and 19 bases lay between the germline ends. CDR3 length equals 15 residues. Looked up from germline, CDR1 is SEHNR and CDR2 is FQNEAQ (reference sequence). In nucleotides, the CDR3 is TGTGCCAGCACCCCCTTGGGGAGGCAGGGAGAGACCCAGTACTTC. This codes for CASTPLGRQGETQYF.

This clone was seen a few times. The J gene is TRBJ2-3, the V gene TRBV7-2, with D possibly being TRBD2 (5 bases). The CDR3 has 14 amino acids. The V and J ends lost 3 bases and 3 bases respectively, with 10 bases between them. Germline assignment: CDR1 SGHTA and CDR2 FQGNSA. The CDR3 DNA is TGTGCCAGCAGCTTGTTGGTAGCGACAGATACGCAGTATTTT. Its translation is CASSLLVATDTQYF.

In this sample, this clone turned up a few times. Written as DNA, the CDR3 is TGTGCCAGCGGTCGGCGCCAGGGGGTGAACACTGAAGCTTTCTTT. Translating it yields CASGRRQGVNTEAFF. V usage is TRBV6-6 and J usage is TRBJ1-1; 7 bases fit TRBD1. Germline V CDR1 and CDR2: MNHNY, SVGAGI (reference sequence). The J segment lost 0 bases and the V segment lost 8 bases, leaving 9 bases of the junction unmatched. CDR3 length: 15 amino acids.

The chain is built from TRBV11-2 and TRBJ1-1; unclear D gene. Deletions cut 4 bases from V and 5 bases from J, with 17 bases between. CDR3 length: 15 residues. CDR1 is SGHAT, CDR2 FQNNGV, per germline. The CDR3 here is CASSSRHPPGTEAFF. The CDR3 DNA follows: TGTGCCAGCAGCTCTCGACATCCCCCAGGAACTGAAGCTTTCTTT. The full variable domain, in which reference TRBV11-2 and TRBJ1-1 provide the parts outside the CDR3, is EAGVAQSPRYKIIEKRQSVAFWCNPISGHATLYWYQQILGQGPKLLIQFQNNGVVDDSQLPKDRFSAERLKGVDSTLKIQPAKLEDSAVYLCASSSRHPPGTEAFFGQGTRLTVV.